The following is a T cell receptor (beta chain) sequence with its context. The antigen is undetermined. The sample comes from a study of blood T cells in healthy people across ages. Aged about 6 to 90, donors were systemically healthy Caucasians from Russia. The V and J ends lost 6 bases and 6 bases respectively, with 15 bases between them. The CDR3 runs to 14 residues. Notes on the study in general: Naive T cell percentage showed a strong correlation with TCR beta diversity. Aged donors had fewer naive CD4+ cells and lower diversity than long-lived donors.

A J-beta primer mix and a sample-barcoded 5' primer were used in a second PCR of roughly 6 to 12 cycles. All cDNA molecules were each tagged by a template-switch adaptor with 12 random nucleotides. TCRdb re-analysed the 5' RACE reads in MiXCR, keeping a single row per CDR3 protein. The data contain 380,000 or so distinct CDR3 sequences, 45% to 60% of them seen just once; the ten biggest clones take up 50% to 65%. Sample: blood. The chain is built from TRBV12-3 or TRBV12-4 and TRBJ2-1; D is perhaps TRBD2 (6 bases). The TCR comes from a man in his sixties in good health. In DNA form, the CDR3 reads TGTGCCAGCAGGGCATTGGGAGGCCCCAATGAGCAGTTCTTC. Translation: CASRALGGPNEQFF.